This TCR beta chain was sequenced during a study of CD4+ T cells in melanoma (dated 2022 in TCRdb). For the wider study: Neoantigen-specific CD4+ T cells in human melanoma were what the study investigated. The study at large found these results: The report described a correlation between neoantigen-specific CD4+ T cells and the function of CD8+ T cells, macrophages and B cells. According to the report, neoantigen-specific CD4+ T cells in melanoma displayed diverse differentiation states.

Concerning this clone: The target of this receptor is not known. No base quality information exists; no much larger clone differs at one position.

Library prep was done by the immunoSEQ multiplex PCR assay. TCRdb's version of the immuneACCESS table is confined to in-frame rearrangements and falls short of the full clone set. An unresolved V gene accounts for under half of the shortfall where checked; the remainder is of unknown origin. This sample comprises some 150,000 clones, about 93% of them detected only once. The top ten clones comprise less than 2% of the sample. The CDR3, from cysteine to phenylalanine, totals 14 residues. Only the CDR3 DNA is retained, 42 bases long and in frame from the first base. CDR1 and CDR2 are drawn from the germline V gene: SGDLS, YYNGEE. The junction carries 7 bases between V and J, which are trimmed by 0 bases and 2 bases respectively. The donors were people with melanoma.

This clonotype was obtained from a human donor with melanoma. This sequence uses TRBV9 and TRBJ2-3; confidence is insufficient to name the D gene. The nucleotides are TGTGCCAGCAGCGTAGGGGCAGTCACAGATACGCAGTATTTT. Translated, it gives CASSVGAVTDTQYF.